These 22 T cell receptor beta chains were sequenced from one sample in a study of OX40 agonist ivuxolimab in advanced cancers. Sequencing was performed with immunoSEQ multiplex PCR; in TCRdb, only in-frame clones are kept and a portion is missing. The table lists 65,000 to 75,000 clones, 80% to 95% of them singletons. This sample comprised CD4+ or CD8+ T cells sorted from blood, obtained in a trial of the OX40 agonist ivuxolimab. These receptors were collected from an adult with an advanced solid tumor such as melanoma, head and neck, liver or kidney cancer.

This clone appeared a single time. This chain joins TRBV5-6 and TRBJ2-2; 9 bases are a match to TRBD1. Germline lookup yields CDR1 SGHDT and CDR2 YYEEEE. The CDR3 loop spans 15 amino acids. V lost 1 base, J lost 3 bases, and 1 base stayed unmatched. The CDR3 nucleotides are TGTGCCAGCAGCTTGACAGGGGGCGACACCGGGGAGCTGTTTTTT. The encoded protein is CASSLTGGDTGELFF.

The V gene is TRBV18, the J gene TRBJ2-3; 7 bases agree with TRBD2. This CDR3 has 14 amino acids. Trimming removed 3 bases from V and 4 bases from J; junction bases left unmatched: 4. In germline, CDR1 is KGHSH, CDR2 LQKENI. The CDR3 reads CASSPSSGADTQYF. The DNA of the CDR3 is TGTGCCAGCTCACCCAGCAGCGGGGCAGATACGCAGTATTTT.

V usage is TRBV5-1 and J usage is TRBJ2-7; 9 bases line up with TRBD1. Trimming took 3 bases from V and 3 from J; bases not matched to a gene: 7. Per the germline V gene, CDR1 is SGHRS and CDR2 is YFSETQ. This CDR3 contains 15 residues. In DNA form, the CDR3 reads TGCGCCAGCAGCTCTCAACAGGGGGCGGGCTACGAGCAGTACTTC. Translated, it gives CASSSQQGAGYEQYF.

V is TRBV12-5 and J is TRBJ2-7, with a possible D match to TRBD1 (6 bases). This CDR3 region has 16 residues. V lost 0 bases and J lost 7, with 19 bases in between. Germline CDR1 LGHNT, CDR2 FRNRAP. This CDR3 is CASGLVIGGWGLEQYF. The CDR3 bases are TGTGCTAGTGGTTTGGTAATAGGCGGGTGGGGGCTGGAGCAGTACTTC.

The chain links TRBV30 to TRBJ2-1; D not resolved. Deletions cut 5 bases from V and 9 bases from J, with 11 bases between. The V gene's germline CDR1 is GTSNPN and CDR2 SVGIG (reference sequence). The CDR3 extends over 11 amino acids. CDR3 sequence reads: CAWGVGGEQFF. CDR3 nucleotide sequence: TGTGCCTGGGGGGTTGGTGGTGAGCAGTTCTTC.

Judged by abundance, this clone is medium-sized (0.01 to 0.1%). The rearrangement links TRBV27 to TRBJ1-2; 8 nucleotides match TRBD1. Germline values: CDR1 MNHEY, CDR2 SMNVEV (reference sequence). V lost 3 bases and J lost 4; bases outside the gene matches: 7. The CDR3 totals 15 residues. The CDR3 region is CASSFHGQGSYGYTF. CDR3 nucleotides: TGTGCCAGCAGTTTCCACGGACAGGGAAGCTATGGCTACACCTTC.

The V call is TRBV19, the J call TRBJ2-1, with 9 bases matching TRBD2. CDR3 size: 15 residues. The V and J ends lost 3 bases and 7 bases, in that order; junction bases with no gene match: 7. Germline V gene lookup returns CDR1 LNHDA and CDR2 SQIVND (reference sequence). The CDR3 reads CASSIGLARGNEQFF. Written as DNA, the CDR3 is TGTGCCAGTAGTATCGGACTAGCGCGAGGTAATGAGCAGTTCTTC. Complete variable domain (other parts from reference TRBV19 and TRBJ2-1): DGGITQSPKYLFRKEGQNVTLSCEQNLNHDAMYWYRQDPGQGLRLIYYSQIVNDFQKGDIAEGYSVSREKKESFPLTVTSAQKNPTAFYLCASSIGLARGNEQFFGPGTRLTVL.

The chain joins TRBV18 to TRBJ2-7; 11 positions match TRBD1. Germline CDR1 reads KGHSH; CDR2 reads LQKENI. This CDR3 spans 16 amino acids. The V segment lost 1 base and the J segment 7 bases; nucleotides outside the gene matches: 9. As DNA, the CDR3 is TGTGCCAGCTCACCACGGGGGACAGGGGGAGTAGGAGAGCAGTACTTC. This gives the protein CASSPRGTGGVGEQYF.

The chain is built from TRBV19 and TRBJ1-2; a possible D gene is TRBD1 (5 bases). The V and J ends lost 5 bases and 4 bases respectively, with 11 bases between them. The length of the CDR3 is 13 residues. CDR1 is LNHDA, CDR2 SQIVND, per germline (reference sequence). The CDR3, as DNA: TGTGCCAGTAGTTCGGGACGCATCTATGGCTACACCTTC. It yields the protein CASSSGRIYGYTF.

This chain connects TRBV5-4 to TRBJ2-5; D remains unclear. V lost 3 bases to trimming and J lost 5 bases, with 8 bases between them. The CDR3 has 12 residues. CDR1 SGHNT and CDR2 YYREEE come from the germline V gene (reference sequence). CDR3 sequence reads: CASSSGRETQYF. The CDR3 DNA sequence: TGTGCCAGCAGCTCAGGTAGGGAGACCCAGTACTTC.

As to this clone: A read error may account for a junction end that differs from germline. The V call is TRBV2, the J call TRBJ1-2, with D possibly being TRBD1 (5 bases). CDR1 is SNHLY, CDR2 FYNNEI, per germline. The CDR3 runs 10 residues. The CDR3 protein is CATSGGGYTF. The CDR3 DNA reads as TGTGCCACCAGTGGGGGTGGCTACACCTTC.

The chain couples TRBV18 to TRBJ2-7; the D is unclear. CDR3 size: 13 residues. Trimming took off 4 bases at V and 3 bases at J, with 10 bases between the two ends. Germline V gene sequence: CDR1 KGHSH, CDR2 LQKENI. Here the CDR3 reads CASSLGPVYEQYF. In nucleotides, the CDR3 is TGTGCCAGCTCACTCGGACCGGTCTACGAGCAGTACTTC.

The rearrangement links TRBV11-1 to TRBJ1-2, with D perhaps matching TRBD1 (6 bases). CDR1 and CDR2 from the germline V gene are SGHAT and FQDESV (reference sequence). V gave up 2 bases and J gave up 7 bases, with 14 bases separating them. This CDR3 is built from 14 residues. The CDR3 is CASSLLQDSPGYTF. As DNA, the CDR3 is TGTGCCAGCAGCTTACTACAGGACAGCCCTGGCTACACCTTC.

This chain uses TRBV4-1 with TRBJ2-7; 8 nucleotides align to TRBD2. Germline V gene data show CDR1 as MGHRA and CDR2 as YSYEKL. This CDR3 is 16 amino acids long. J gave up 3 bases and V 4 bases, and 11 bases lay outside the gene matches. CDR3 region: CASSRATGLADYEQYF. The CDR3, as DNA: TGCGCCAGCAGCCGAGCTACTGGACTAGCTGACTACGAGCAGTACTTC.

This chain links TRBV5-1 with TRBJ1-4; no firm D call. The CDR3 contains 15 residues. V dropped 0 bases and J dropped 4 bases, with 10 bases sitting between them. The germline V gene has CDR1 SGHRS and CDR2 YFSETQ. CDR3 DNA sequence: TGCGCCAGCAGCTTGGCTTACCGGGTTAATGAAAAACTGTTTTTT. Amino acids: CASSLAYRVNEKLFF. The complete variable domain, with remaining parts taken from reference TRBV5-1 and TRBJ1-4, reads KAGVTQTPRYLIKTRGQQVTLSCSPISGHRSVSWYQQTPGQGLQFLFEYFSETQRNKGNFPGRFSGRQFSNSRSEMNVSTLELGDSALYLCASSLAYRVNEKLFFGSGTQLSVL.

This clone showed up just a few times. This sequence joins TRBV6-5 and TRBJ1-2, with 7 bases identical to TRBD1. Germline lookup yields CDR1 MNHEY and CDR2 SVGAGI. Trimming at V came to 0 bases and at J to 3 bases, leaving 1 base not matched to a gene. The length of the CDR3 is 14 residues. The DNA for the CDR3 is TGTGCCAGCAGTTACTCCGGGACAGACTATGGCTACACCTTC. This encodes CASSYSGTDYGYTF.

The chain is built from TRBV7-7 and TRBJ2-1; 11 positions match TRBD2. The CDR3 extends over 14 amino acids. V trimming: 5 bases; J trimming: 6 bases; junction bases outside the gene matches: 3. Germline V CDR1 and CDR2: SSHAT, FNYEAQ (reference sequence). The CDR3 region is CASSPGTSGNEQFF. For the CDR3, the DNA is TGTGCCAGCAGCCCCGGGACTAGCGGCAATGAGCAGTTCTTC.

The J gene is TRBJ2-2, the V gene TRBV7-2; TRBD1 aligns across 11 bases. V dropped 1 base and J dropped 5; count of bases not matched to a gene: 3. This CDR3 comprises 16 residues. Germline assignment: CDR1 SGHTA and CDR2 FQGNSA. The CDR3 nucleotides are TGTGCCAGCAGCTTAGGAGGGACAGGGGGAACCGGGGAGCTGTTTTTT. Protein sequence: CASSLGGTGGTGELFF.

The CDR3 DNA is TGTGCCAGCAGTGCGACTATGAGTTCCGATGAGCAGTTCTTC. Protein product: CASSATMSSDEQFF. The chain has TRBV2 and TRBJ2-1, with D tentatively TRBD2 (5 bases). Germline values: CDR1 SNHLY, CDR2 FYNNEI. CDR3 length: 14 amino acids. With 4 bases removed from V and 8 bases from J, the gap between germline ends came to 15 bases.

V and J are TRBV6-1 and TRBJ2-3, with D possibly called TRBD1 or TRBD2 (5 bases each). V was cut by 4 bases and J by 8 bases, with 19 bases left in between. The CDR3 totals 15 residues. In germline, CDR1 is MNHNS, CDR2 SASEGT. In nucleotides, the CDR3 is TGTGCCAGCAGTGGTTGGGACGGTATACGGGGTACGCAGTATTTT. It yields the protein CASSGWDGIRGTQYF.

The CDR3 here is CASSQGGPAGATNEKLFF. CDR3 nucleotide sequence: TGCGCCAGCAGCCAAGGGGGTCCAGCTGGTGCAACTAATGAAAAACTGTTTTTT. This rearrangement joins TRBV4-1 to TRBJ1-4, with no clear D. CDR3 length: 18 amino acids. Looked up from germline, CDR1 is MGHRA and CDR2 is YSYEKL. V was pared by 1 base and J by 0 bases, with 15 bases between.

DNA for the CDR3: TGTGCCACCAGCAGGGACCGGGGGAGTGGGAGAAGCGTCCACGAGCAGTACTTC. Translation: CATSRDRGSGRSVHEQYF. This sequence joins TRBV15 and TRBJ2-7, with D tentatively TRBD2 (6 bases). Looked up from germline, CDR1 is LNHNV and CDR2 is YYDKDF (reference sequence). V gave up 3 bases and J gave up 5 bases, with 26 bases separating them. The CDR3 loop spans 18 amino acids.